This entry concerns a single T cell receptor (beta chain). TCRdb reprocessed the 5' RACE reads with MiXCR, giving one entry per CDR3 protein. The sample holds 110,000 or so distinct CDR3 sequences, 9.5% to 14% seen once. This entry is derived from a study of spatial heterogeneity in lung cancer. Trimming shortened V by 5 bases and J by 5 bases, and 22 bases separated the two germline ends. Germline V lookup: CDR1 MDHEN, CDR2 SYDVKM. The CDR3 has 16 residues. Time point described: blood at routine non-recurrence follow-up after resection. The sample consisted of PBMCs, taken at follow-up. The rearrangement links TRBV28 to TRBJ2-7, with a possible D match to TRBD1 (6 bases). The sequence came from a female donor with early-stage non-small cell lung cancer. The DNA for the CDR3 is TGTGCCAGCAGTCCCTTATACGGGACAAGATCCCACGAGCAGTACGTC. It yields the protein CASSPLYGTRSHEQYV.